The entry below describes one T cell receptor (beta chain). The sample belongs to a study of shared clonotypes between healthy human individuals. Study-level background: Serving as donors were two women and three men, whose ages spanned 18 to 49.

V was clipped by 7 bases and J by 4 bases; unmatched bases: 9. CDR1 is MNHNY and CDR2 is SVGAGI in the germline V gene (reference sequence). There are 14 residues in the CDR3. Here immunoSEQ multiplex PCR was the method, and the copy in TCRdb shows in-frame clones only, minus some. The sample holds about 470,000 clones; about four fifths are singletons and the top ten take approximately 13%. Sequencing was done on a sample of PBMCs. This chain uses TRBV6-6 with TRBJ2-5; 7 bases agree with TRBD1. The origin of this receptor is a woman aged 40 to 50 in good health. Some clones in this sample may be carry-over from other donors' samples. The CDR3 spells CASTNHGTAETQYF. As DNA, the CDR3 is TGTGCCAGCACAAACCACGGGACAGCAGAGACCCAGTACTTC.